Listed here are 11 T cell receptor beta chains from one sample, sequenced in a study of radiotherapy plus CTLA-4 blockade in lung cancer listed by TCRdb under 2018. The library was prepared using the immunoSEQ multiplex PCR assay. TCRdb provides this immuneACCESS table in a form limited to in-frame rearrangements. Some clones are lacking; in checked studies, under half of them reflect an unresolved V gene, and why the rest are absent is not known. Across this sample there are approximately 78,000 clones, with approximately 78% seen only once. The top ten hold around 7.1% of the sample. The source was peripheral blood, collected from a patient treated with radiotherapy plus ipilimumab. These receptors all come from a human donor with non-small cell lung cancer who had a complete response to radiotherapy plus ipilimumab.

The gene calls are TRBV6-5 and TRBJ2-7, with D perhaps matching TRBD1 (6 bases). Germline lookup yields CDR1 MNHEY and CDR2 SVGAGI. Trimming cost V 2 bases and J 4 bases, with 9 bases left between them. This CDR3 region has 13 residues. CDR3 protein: CASSYGQLYEQYF. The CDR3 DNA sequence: TGTGCCAGCAGTTACGGACAGTTATACGAGCAGTACTTC.

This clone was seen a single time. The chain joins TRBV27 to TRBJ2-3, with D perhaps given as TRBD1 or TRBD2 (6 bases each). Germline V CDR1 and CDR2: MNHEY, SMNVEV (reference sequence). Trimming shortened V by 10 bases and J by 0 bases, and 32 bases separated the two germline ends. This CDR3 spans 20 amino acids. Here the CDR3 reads CANPQSGAAGHTPSTDTQYF. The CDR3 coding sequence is TGTGCCAACCCACAATCGGGGGCAGCGGGTCACACACCTAGCACAGATACGCAGTATTTT.

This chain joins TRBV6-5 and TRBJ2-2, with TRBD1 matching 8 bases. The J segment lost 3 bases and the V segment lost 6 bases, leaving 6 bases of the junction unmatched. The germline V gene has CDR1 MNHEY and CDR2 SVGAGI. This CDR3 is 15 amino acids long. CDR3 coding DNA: TGTGCCAGCAGGCTCCCGGGACAGGACACCGGGGAGCTGTTTTTT. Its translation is CASRLPGQDTGELFF.

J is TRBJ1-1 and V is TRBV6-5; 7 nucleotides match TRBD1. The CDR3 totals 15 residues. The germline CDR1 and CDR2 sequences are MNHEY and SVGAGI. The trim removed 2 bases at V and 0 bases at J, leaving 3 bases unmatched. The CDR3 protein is CASSYGTDMNTEAFF. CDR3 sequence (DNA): TGTGCCAGCAGTTACGGGACAGACATGAACACTGAAGCTTTCTTT.

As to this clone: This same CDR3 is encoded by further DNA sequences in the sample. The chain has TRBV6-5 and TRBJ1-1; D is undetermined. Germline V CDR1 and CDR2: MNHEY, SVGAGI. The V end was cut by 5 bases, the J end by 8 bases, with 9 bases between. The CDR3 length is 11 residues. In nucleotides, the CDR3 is TGTGCCAGCAGTCGGGGATCGGAAGCTTTCTTT. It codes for CASSRGSEAFF.

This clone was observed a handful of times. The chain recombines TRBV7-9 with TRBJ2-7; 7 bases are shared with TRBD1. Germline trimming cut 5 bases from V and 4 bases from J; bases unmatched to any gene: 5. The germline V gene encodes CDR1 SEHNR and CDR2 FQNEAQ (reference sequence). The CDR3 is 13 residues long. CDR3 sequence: CASSQGGAYEQYV. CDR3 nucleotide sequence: TGTGCCAGCAGCCAAGGGGGCGCTTACGAGCAGTACGTC.

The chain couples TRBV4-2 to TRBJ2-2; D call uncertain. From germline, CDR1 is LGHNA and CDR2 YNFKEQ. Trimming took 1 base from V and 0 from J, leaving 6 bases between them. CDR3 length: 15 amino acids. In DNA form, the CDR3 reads TGTGCCAGCAGCCAAGGGCTGCCGAACACCGGGGAGCTGTTTTTT. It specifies CASSQGLPNTGELFF.

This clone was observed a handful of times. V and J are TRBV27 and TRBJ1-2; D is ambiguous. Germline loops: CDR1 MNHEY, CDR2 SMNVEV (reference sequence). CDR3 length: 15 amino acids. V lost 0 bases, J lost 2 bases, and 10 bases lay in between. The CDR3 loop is CASSLSATLNYGYTF. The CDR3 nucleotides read TGTGCCAGCAGTTTATCTGCCACTCTAAACTATGGCTACACCTTC.

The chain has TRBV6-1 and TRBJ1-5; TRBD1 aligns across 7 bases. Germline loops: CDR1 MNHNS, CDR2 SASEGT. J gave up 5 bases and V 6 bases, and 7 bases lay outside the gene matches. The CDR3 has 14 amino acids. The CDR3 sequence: CASRSDREYQPQHF. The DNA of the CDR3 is TGTGCCAGCAGATCAGACAGGGAGTATCAGCCCCAGCATTTT.

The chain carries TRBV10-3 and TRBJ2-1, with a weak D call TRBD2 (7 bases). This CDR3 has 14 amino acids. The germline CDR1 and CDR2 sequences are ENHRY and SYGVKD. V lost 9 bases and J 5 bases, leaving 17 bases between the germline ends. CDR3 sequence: CAINSGEGDNEQFF. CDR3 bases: TGTGCCATAAATTCGGGGGAGGGGGACAATGAGCAGTTCTTC.

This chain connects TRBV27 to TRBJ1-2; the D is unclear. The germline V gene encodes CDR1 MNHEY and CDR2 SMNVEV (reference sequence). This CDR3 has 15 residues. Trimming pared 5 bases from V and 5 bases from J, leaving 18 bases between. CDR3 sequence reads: CASSPQSIPAYGYTF. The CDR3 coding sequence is TGTGCCAGCAGTCCGCAGAGCATCCCGGCTTATGGCTACACCTTC.